Below, 20 T cell receptor beta chains from the same sample are listed, as sequenced in a study of blood T cell repertoires in COVID-19. Method: immunoSEQ multiplex PCR; TCRdb's copy keeps in-frame clones and lacks some. The table has 150,000 to 200,000 clones, roughly 86% seen once. The sequenced sample consisted of peripheral blood. The receptors here all came from an elderly woman in a cohort sampled during active or convalescent COVID-19.

The chain uses TRBV11-2 and TRBJ1-5; D is perhaps TRBD1 (6 bases). Deletions cut 0 bases from V and 3 bases from J, with 9 bases between. Germline V gene data show CDR1 as SGHAT and CDR2 as FQNNGV. CDR3 size: 15 residues. The CDR3, as DNA: TGTGCCAGCAGCTTAGACCCAGGGGTCAATCAGCCCCAGCATTTT. Protein: CASSLDPGVNQPQHF.

The chain recombines TRBV6-5 with TRBJ2-7; the D gene is possibly TRBD2 (6 bases). This CDR3 comprises 15 residues. V was pared by 5 bases and J by 6 bases, with 20 bases between. Germline V gene sequence: CDR1 MNHEY, CDR2 SVGAGI. CDR3 bases: TGTGCCAGCAGTACCTCCGGAGGGGTGGGGCGCGAGCAGTACTTC. Translation: CASSTSGGVGREQYF.

V gene TRBV7-9 combines with J gene TRBJ1-1; 7 bases line up with TRBD1. The CDR3 loop spans 17 amino acids. V dropped 5 bases and J dropped 0; count of bases not matched to a gene: 12. CDR1 is SEHNR, CDR2 FQNEAQ, per germline (reference sequence). The CDR3 DNA follows: TGTGCCAGCAGCCCCTTACCGGGACAGACGATGAACACTGAAGCTTTCTTT. Translated: CASSPLPGQTMNTEAFF.

The chain recombines TRBV19 with TRBJ2-7; D perhaps matches TRBD2 (5 bases). The CDR3 length is 15 residues. V dropped 0 bases and J dropped 5 bases, with 14 bases sitting between them. From germline, CDR1 is LNHDA and CDR2 SQIVND (reference sequence). CDR3 sequence: CASSIETLALHEQYF. The CDR3 coding sequence is TGTGCCAGTAGTATAGAGACGCTAGCTCTGCACGAGCAGTACTTC.

This rearrangement joins TRBV12-3 or TRBV12-4 to TRBJ1-1; no clear D gene. The CDR3 consists of 13 residues. V was trimmed by 7 bases and J by 1 base, leaving 10 bases between them. The CDR3 is CASTPRGNTEAFF. The CDR3 DNA reads TGTGCCAGCACCCCACGAGGGAACACTGAAGCTTTCTTT.

This clone has more than one count but fewer than ten. This rearrangement joins TRBV4-1 to TRBJ2-1; D unclear. Germline V CDR1 and CDR2: MGHRA, YSYEKL. V lost 0 bases, J lost 0 bases, and 15 bases lay in between. This CDR3 is built from 18 residues. CDR3 in amino acids: CASSQDDGWRSSYNEQFF. DNA of the CDR3: TGCGCCAGCAGCCAAGACGATGGGTGGCGGAGCTCCTACAATGAGCAGTTCTTC.

This clone was detected a few times. The rearrangement links TRBV18 to TRBJ1-2; 8 nucleotides agree with TRBD1. CDR3 length equals 16 residues. CDR1 KGHSH and CDR2 LQKENI come from the germline V gene. With 2 bases clipped from V and 4 bases from J, the junction kept 9 bases outside the gene matches. CDR3 protein: CASSPIPGQATYGYTF. As DNA, the CDR3 is TGTGCCAGCTCACCAATTCCGGGACAGGCCACCTATGGCTACACCTTC.

This sequence joins TRBV27 and TRBJ1-2, with 12 bases aligning to TRBD1. Trimming removed 6 bases from V and 4 bases from J; junction bases left unmatched: 6. Germline-derived CDR1 and CDR2 are MNHEY and SMNVEV (reference sequence). The CDR3 totals 15 residues. CDR3 bases: TGTGCCAGCAGCCCCGGGACAGGGGGCTCCTATGGCTACACCTTC. It codes for CASSPGTGGSYGYTF.

V usage is TRBV7-9 and J usage is TRBJ2-4; 8 bases agree with TRBD1. There are 15 residues in the CDR3. The J segment lost 4 bases and the V segment lost 2 bases, leaving 4 bases of the junction unmatched. Germline V gene data show CDR1 as SEHNR and CDR2 as FQNEAQ (reference sequence). DNA of the CDR3: TGTGCCAGCAGCTTAACGCGACAGGGGAAAAACATTCAGTACTTC. Its translation: CASSLTRQGKNIQYF.

The rearrangement joins TRBV7-9 to TRBJ2-3; 7 bases map to TRBD2. The V gene's germline CDR1 is SEHNR and CDR2 FQNEAQ (reference sequence). The CDR3 runs 15 residues. J was trimmed by 0 bases and V by 5 bases; bases with no gene match: 5. CDR3 DNA sequence: TGTGCCAGCAGCGGGTCGCGGGGGAGCACAGATACGCAGTATTTT. Protein: CASSGSRGSTDTQYF.

The chain links TRBV7-9 to TRBJ1-6; D might be TRBD1 (6 bases). This CDR3 region has 16 residues. Germline CDR1 is SEHNR and CDR2 is FQNEAQ (reference sequence). Trimming took off 1 base at V and 9 bases at J, with 16 bases between the two ends. The CDR3 DNA is TGTGCCAGCAGCTTAGGGACCACAGGGCTCACTTCACCCCTCCACTTT. It yields the protein CASSLGTTGLTSPLHF.

The genes are TRBV10-3 and TRBJ1-2; D gene unclear. This CDR3 contains 12 residues. V lost 3 bases and J 2 bases, leaving 4 bases between the germline ends. CDR1 is ENHRY and CDR2 is SYGVKD in the germline V gene. The CDR3, as DNA: TGTGCCATCAGTGAAGAGAACTATGGCTACACCTTC. Residues: CAISEENYGYTF.

This chain joins TRBV27 and TRBJ1-1; D call uncertain. With 3 bases removed from V and 0 bases from J, the gap between germline ends came to 8 bases. This CDR3 is 14 amino acids long. Germline-derived CDR1 and CDR2 are MNHEY and SMNVEV (reference sequence). The CDR3 coding sequence is TGTGCCAGCAGTTTCCACAGTATGAACACTGAAGCTTTCTTT. This translates into CASSFHSMNTEAFF.

This chain links TRBV28 with TRBJ2-1, with 7 bases matching TRBD1. Germline-derived CDR1 and CDR2 are MDHEN and SYDVKM. V lost 6 bases to trimming and J lost 3 bases; unmatched junction nucleotides: 2. This CDR3 is built from 13 residues. The CDR3 DNA sequence: TGTGCCAGCAGAAGGACAGGCTACAATGAGCAGTTCTTC. Its protein product is CASRRTGYNEQFF.

This sequence joins TRBV18 and TRBJ1-4; D unresolved. This CDR3 comprises 13 residues. The germline V and J ends were trimmed by 2 bases and 7 bases, with 8 bases remaining between them. Germline assignment: CDR1 KGHSH and CDR2 LQKENI. CDR3 bases: TGTGCCAGCTCACCAAGACTAACTGAAAAACTGTTTTTT. The encoded protein is CASSPRLTEKLFF.

The gene calls are TRBV3-1 (or the pseudogene TRBV3-2) and TRBJ1-2; 7 nucleotides align to TRBD1. Germline V gene sequence: CDR1 LGHDT, CDR2 YNNKEL (reference sequence). V shed 8 bases and J 8 bases; nucleotides not matched to a gene: 8. This CDR3 has 12 residues. The CDR3 here is CASSEGGEGYTF. CDR3 coding DNA: TGTGCCAGCTCAGAAGGGGGCGAGGGCTACACCTTC.

J is TRBJ1-1 and V is TRBV6-4; the match to TRBD1 covers 8 bases. Germline V gene sequence: CDR1 MRHNA, CDR2 SNTAGT. Losses at the gene ends were 0 bases for V and 1 base for J; bases not matched to a gene: 1. The CDR3 runs 15 residues. CDR3 in DNA: TGTGCCAGCAGTGACTCGGGGACAGGGAACACTGAAGCTTTCTTT. Translation gives CASSDSGTGNTEAFF.

This chain connects TRBV5-6 to TRBJ1-3; unclear D gene. CDR3 size: 14 residues. CDR1 and CDR2 from the germline V gene are SGHDT and YYEEEE. V lost 4 bases to trimming and J lost 0 bases, with 8 bases between them. For the CDR3, the DNA is TGTGCCAGCAGCGTAGAAATCTCTGGAAACACCATATATTTT. Protein sequence: CASSVEISGNTIYF. The variable domain in full, with the rest retrieved from reference TRBV5-6 and TRBJ1-3, is DAGVTQSPTHLIKTRGQQVTLRCSPKSGHDTVSWYQQALGQGPQFIFQYYEEEERQRGNFPDRFSGHQFPNYSSELNVNALLLGDSALYLCASSVEISGNTIYFGEGSWLTVV.

The chain couples TRBV4-1 to TRBJ2-7; 8 bases are a match to TRBD2. The CDR3 is made up of 16 amino acids. Trimming cost V 0 bases and J 6 bases; bases outside gene matches: 10. Germline-derived CDR1 and CDR2 are MGHRA and YSYEKL. CDR3 sequence (DNA): TGCGCCAGCAGCCAAGATAATTTAGCGGGGCTCTCCGAGCAGTACTTC. The encoded protein is CASSQDNLAGLSEQYF.

The chain is built from TRBV29-1 and TRBJ1-1; TRBD1 aligns across 8 bases. This CDR3 comprises 12 residues. CDR1 is SQVTM, CDR2 ANQGSEA, per germline. Trimming cost V 5 bases and J 4 bases; bases outside gene matches: 3. CDR3 sequence reads: CSVYRGSTEAFF. The CDR3 nucleotides read TGCAGCGTTTACAGGGGGAGCACTGAAGCTTTCTTT.